The 14 T cell receptor beta chains below all came from one sample that was sequenced in a study of human T cells and chemical hapten exposure. Time point noted: patch test 2, 6 weeks after DPC sensitization. Sample treatment: therapeutic diphenylcyclopropenone sensitization with weekly scalp DPC. From the RACE reads, TCRdb called clonotypes with MiXCR, one entry per CDR3 protein. The sample holds roughly 380,000 distinct CDR3 sequences, 6% to 7% seen once. The specimen was whole blood, collected in connection with sensitization to the hapten diphenylcyclopropenone (DPC). All receptors come from a woman between 18 and 29 years old with alopecia areata. Some clones in this sample may be carry-over from other donors' samples.

V usage is TRBV9 and J usage is TRBJ1-1; D is perhaps TRBD1 (6 bases). The CDR3 is made up of 14 amino acids. V lost 0 bases and J lost 4, with 10 bases in between. Germline V gene lookup returns CDR1 SGDLS and CDR2 YYNGEE. CDR3 sequence: CASSVEGGGTEAFF. In DNA form, the CDR3 reads TGTGCCAGCAGCGTAGAAGGGGGAGGCACTGAAGCTTTCTTT.

This clonotype was detected ten times or more. The gene calls are TRBV7-3 and TRBJ1-5; TRBD1 is a possible D gene (5 bases). V lost 3 bases, J lost 0 bases, and 12 bases lay in between. The CDR3 is made up of 16 amino acids. From germline, CDR1 is SGHTA and CDR2 FQGTGA. CDR3 amino acids: CASSFNQGDSNQPQHF. As DNA, the CDR3 is TGTGCCAGCAGCTTCAACCAAGGGGATAGCAATCAGCCCCAGCATTTT.

This clonotype was found many times. The chain has TRBV20-1 and TRBJ1-1; TRBD1 matches at 7 bases. V shed 5 bases, J shed 2 bases, and the junction held 11 bases outside the gene matches. The length of the CDR3 is 15 residues. Germline V gene lookup returns CDR1 DFQATT and CDR2 SNEGSKA (reference sequence). The CDR3 sequence: CSADEGATPNTEAFF. The CDR3 nucleotides read TGCAGTGCTGATGAGGGGGCGACCCCTAACACTGAAGCTTTCTTT.

This clonotype was recorded many times. This sequence joins TRBV5-1 and TRBJ1-1, with D unclear. The CDR3 contains 14 residues. Trimming shortened V by 2 bases and J by 1 base, and 9 bases separated the two germline ends. Germline CDR1 and CDR2: SGHRS and YFSETQ. CDR3 protein: CASSFGRANTEAFF. In DNA form, the CDR3 reads TGCGCCAGCAGCTTTGGACGAGCGAACACTGAAGCTTTCTTT.

This clonotype has a count of ten or more. The chain joins TRBV6-2 or TRBV6-3 to TRBJ1-1; D remains ambiguous. The germline gives CDR1 MNHEY, CDR2 SVGEGT. V shed 5 bases and J shed 6 bases, with 7 bases lying between them. This CDR3 has 11 residues. The CDR3 coding sequence is TGTGCCAGCAGTACCGCCTCTGAAGCTTTCTTT. Amino acids: CASSTASEAFF.

The chain carries TRBV15 and TRBJ1-1; D ambiguous. CDR1 and CDR2 from the germline V gene are LNHNV and YYDKDF (reference sequence). The CDR3 is 14 residues long. V was pared by 3 bases and J by 4 bases, with 12 bases between. The DNA of the CDR3 is TGTGCCACCAGCAGGGTGAGGGAGCGCACTGAAGCTTTCTTT. Protein sequence: CATSRVRERTEAFF.

This clonotype was observed at least ten times. V is TRBV12-3 or TRBV12-4 and J is TRBJ1-3; D unclear. Deletions cut 1 base from V and 0 bases from J, with 10 bases between. CDR3 length equals 16 residues. The CDR3 nucleotides are TGTGCCAGCAGTTTAGGGGGATTGCCCTCTGGAAACACCATATATTTT. Encoded protein: CASSLGGLPSGNTIYF.

This clonotype has only a few counts. V usage is TRBV5-6 and J usage is TRBJ2-7; D possibly matches TRBD1 or TRBD2 (5 bases each). V lost 0 bases and J lost 3, with 13 bases in between. The CDR3 has 15 amino acids. From germline, CDR1 is SGHDT and CDR2 YYEEEE. For the CDR3, the DNA is TGTGCCAGCAGCTTGGAGGTAGGGACGGTCTACGAGCAGTACTTC. Protein sequence: CASSLEVGTVYEQYF.

There are a few counts of this clonotype. The J gene is TRBJ2-7, the V gene TRBV10-3; 8 bases are a match to TRBD1. The V segment lost 11 bases and the J segment 2 bases; nucleotides outside the gene matches: 14. The CDR3 extends over 15 amino acids. Germline V lookup: CDR1 ENHRY, CDR2 SYGVKD. The CDR3 spells CAVQGAERSPYEQYF. CDR3 DNA sequence: TGTGCCGTTCAGGGGGCCGAGAGGTCCCCCTACGAGCAGTACTTC.

This clonotype was detected ten times or more. The chain couples TRBV29-1 to TRBJ1-2, with a tentative D call TRBD1 (6 bases). Germline-derived CDR1 and CDR2 are SQVTM and ANQGSEA. The V end was cut by 4 bases, the J end by 6 bases, with 18 bases between. The length of the CDR3 is 14 residues. DNA for the CDR3: TGCAGCGTTGGCGGGGCCAGGGGTTTTGATGGCTACACCTTC. Translation: CSVGGARGFDGYTF.

This clonotype was counted only a few times. The chain uses TRBV20-1 and TRBJ2-1; tentative D call: TRBD2 (6 bases). V was clipped by 4 bases and J by 9 bases, with 22 bases between them. The germline gives CDR1 DFQATT, CDR2 SNEGSKA (reference sequence). The CDR3 is 15 amino acids. DNA of the CDR3: TGCAGTGCTAAAACCGGGCACACCGGGGGTACTGAGCAGTTCTTC. Translating gives CSAKTGHTGGTEQFF.

There are many counts of this clonotype. V is TRBV6-6 and J is TRBJ1-1; D not certain. The germline V and J ends were trimmed by 2 bases and 1 base, with 11 bases remaining between them. CDR1 is MNHNY, CDR2 SVGAGI, per germline (reference sequence). The CDR3 is 15 residues long. The CDR3 spells CASSYPAVGNTEAFF. CDR3 nucleotide sequence: TGTGCCAGCAGTTACCCGGCCGTCGGGAACACTGAAGCTTTCTTT.

This clonotype was recorded a few times. The J gene is TRBJ2-6, the V gene TRBV9; D gene ambiguous. Germline V gene data show CDR1 as SGDLS and CDR2 as YYNGEE. Trimming removed 4 bases at V and 2 bases at J, with 10 bases between. The CDR3 length is 15 residues. CDR3 residues: CASSSRVAGANVLTF. CDR3 bases: TGTGCCAGCAGCTCAAGGGTTGCTGGGGCCAACGTCCTGACTTTC.

This clonotype was observed many times. This sequence joins TRBV12-3 or TRBV12-4 and TRBJ2-3, with 7 positions matching TRBD1. There are 15 residues in the CDR3. J was trimmed by 0 bases and V by 4 bases; bases with no gene match: 4. CDR3 bases: TGTGCCAGCAGTTCGACAGGGTCTAGCACAGATACGCAGTATTTT. As protein: CASSSTGSSTDTQYF.